The entry below describes one T cell receptor beta chain. The data are from a study of blood T cell repertoires in COVID-19. Overall study: Both acute and convalescent COVID-19 samples were obtained from the United States, Italy and Spain. PBMCs, B-cell-depleted T cells, or T cells were the source of the cDNA or gDNA that made up the material.

Methods used by the authors: Scientists estimated how many nucleated cells there were by amplifying reference gene primers. Here immunoSEQ multiplex PCR was the method, and the copy in TCRdb shows in-frame clones only, minus some. Clone size and the V and J calls come from that table; the DNA yielded D and trimming. The data hold fewer than 300,000 clones, with 60% to 75% observed a single time. The germline gives CDR1 SNHLY, CDR2 FYNNEI. V lost 7 bases to trimming and J lost 1 base, with 10 bases between them. The CDR3 is made up of 13 amino acids. This clonotype was obtained from a woman of 80 years or more with acute or convalescent COVID-19. This chain links TRBV2 with TRBJ1-1, with D tentatively TRBD1 (5 bases). Sequencing used peripheral blood. In DNA, the CDR3 is TGTGCCAGCACCAGGGAGGGGAACACTGAAGCTTTCTTT. Its translation is CASTREGNTEAFF.